What follows are 9 T cell receptor beta chains derived from one specimen sequenced in a study of cytomegalovirus exposure and HLA in healthy donors. PCR was performed using 60 Vbeta and 13 Jbeta primers. Here immunoSEQ multiplex PCR was the method, and the copy in TCRdb shows in-frame clones only, minus some. Among approximately 130,000 clones listed, about 77% were seen once. Sequenced sample: PBMCs. These receptors came from a man over 45 in good health and CMV-seronegative.

This chain links TRBV6-1 with TRBJ2-2, with 8 bases lining up with TRBD1. V shed 1 base and J 7 bases; nucleotides not matched to a gene: 8. Per the germline V gene, CDR1 is MNHNS and CDR2 is SASEGT. This CDR3 contains 16 residues. CDR3 nucleotide sequence: TGTGCCAGCAGTGAAGGTGGCAGGGGGCTAGTCGGGGAGCTGTTTTTT. Its protein is CASSEGGRGLVGELFF.

This clone was seen only once. The chain joins TRBV7-8 to TRBJ2-7, with 9 bases that match TRBD1. Germline loops: CDR1 SGHVS, CDR2 FQNEAQ. J gave up 3 bases and V 5 bases, and 23 bases lay outside the gene matches. CDR3 size: 20 residues. The CDR3 DNA follows: TGTGCCAGCAGCACATACCACGGGACAGGGTCCAAGGCTAGCTTCTACGAGCAGTACTTC. Translating gives CASSTYHGTGSKASFYEQYF.

V is TRBV7-9 and J is TRBJ2-7; 15 bases agree with TRBD2. The junction had 9 bases not matched to a gene; V was cut back by 5 bases and J by 7 bases. CDR1 and CDR2 from the germline V gene are SEHNR and FQNEAQ (reference sequence). The CDR3 is made up of 16 amino acids. CDR3 region: CASSGTSGGLGVEQYF. CDR3 in DNA: TGTGCCAGCAGCGGGACTAGCGGGGGGCTTGGGGTAGAGCAGTACTTC.

V gene TRBV12-5 combines with J gene TRBJ2-5; 7 bases align to TRBD2. The CDR3 consists of 14 residues. V was pared by 4 bases and J by 4 bases, with 6 bases of the junction left unmatched. CDR1 is LGHNT and CDR2 is FRNRAP in the germline V gene. The chain's CDR3 is CASGSWTRRETQYF. The CDR3 bases are TGTGCTAGTGGTTCCTGGACTAGAAGAGAGACCCAGTACTTC.

Here the CDR3 DNA reads TGTGCCAGCAGCTTAATAGGGGGCCCCTCTGGGGCCAACGTCCTGACTTTC. As protein: CASSLIGGPSGANVLTF. The chain employs TRBV7-2 and TRBJ2-6; 7 positions match TRBD1. Germline loops: CDR1 SGHTA, CDR2 FQGNSA. The CDR3 is made up of 17 amino acids. Trimming removed 2 bases from V and 0 bases from J; junction bases left unmatched: 4.

The gene calls are TRBV27 and TRBJ1-1; D not resolved. V was shortened by 4 bases and J by 3 bases, with 18 bases between the two germline ends. There are 16 residues in the CDR3. Germline-derived CDR1 and CDR2 are MNHEY and SMNVEV (reference sequence). The CDR3 sequence is CASSSITRFKDTEAFF. CDR3 DNA sequence: TGTGCCAGCAGTTCTATTACGAGGTTTAAGGACACTGAAGCTTTCTTT.

The CDR3 region is CASSTRLEQFF. The CDR3 DNA follows: TGTGCCAGTTCTACCCGTTTAGAGCAGTTCTTC. This chain links TRBV28 with TRBJ2-1, with D hard to call. V gave up 9 bases and J gave up 10 bases, with 13 bases separating them. This CDR3 spans 11 amino acids. The germline V gene encodes CDR1 MDHEN and CDR2 SYDVKM.

This chain joins TRBV6-1 and TRBJ2-1, with 7 bases fitting TRBD2. The CDR3 spans 15 residues. Per germline, CDR1 MNHNS and CDR2 SASEGT. The V and J ends lost 6 bases and 5 bases, in that order; junction bases with no gene match: 10. CDR3 amino acids: CASRPGTTMDNEQFF. The DNA of the CDR3 is TGTGCCAGCAGACCCGGGACTACAATGGACAATGAGCAGTTCTTC.

The chain couples TRBV7-9 to TRBJ2-7, with 8 bases lining up with TRBD1. V was pared by 5 bases and J by 3 bases, with 9 bases of the junction left unmatched. The CDR3 loop spans 15 amino acids. The V gene's germline CDR1 is SEHNR and CDR2 FQNEAQ (reference sequence). The CDR3 sequence: CASSHGQGGDYEQYF. CDR3 sequence (DNA): TGTGCCAGCAGCCATGGACAGGGTGGAGACTACGAGCAGTACTTC.